This passage covers 4 T cell receptor beta chains from one sample sequenced in a study of blood T cell repertoires in COVID-19. Repertoires were generated with immunoSEQ multiplex PCR, while TCRdb's copy carries only in-frame clones and drops some. The sample lists roughly 410,000 clones, over 75% seen once, with 2% to 2.5% in the top ten. The sample comprised peripheral blood. The receptors originated from an older woman with COVID-19, enrolled during active disease.

This clone occurred a few times. The chain is built from TRBV5-6 and TRBJ1-2; 7 bases match TRBD1. CDR1 and CDR2 (germline): SGHDT, YYEEEE. V lost 5 bases and J lost 6; bases outside the gene matches: 7. This CDR3 region has 13 residues. This CDR3 reads CASSPTGNHGYTF. The DNA for the CDR3 is TGTGCCAGCAGTCCGACAGGGAATCATGGCTACACCTTC.

The chain recombines TRBV5-1 with TRBJ1-6; the match to TRBD1 covers 8 bases. Per germline, CDR1 SGHRS and CDR2 YFSETQ. The CDR3 runs 15 residues. J gave up 14 bases and V 3 bases, and 13 bases lay outside the gene matches. CDR3 protein: CASSSPGTGPGTLHF. The CDR3 nucleotides read TGCGCCAGCAGCTCCCCCGGGACAGGCCCTGGTACCCTCCACTTT.

The CDR3 nucleotides are TGCGCCAGCAGTGCGGGGATCTACGAGCAGTACTTC. This codes for CASSAGIYEQYF. The rearrangement uses TRBV5-1 and TRBJ2-7; possibly TRBD2 for D (6 bases). The V and J ends lost 5 bases and 3 bases respectively, with 9 bases between them. This CDR3 spans 12 amino acids. CDR1 is SGHRS and CDR2 is YFSETQ in the germline V gene.

The rearrangement links TRBV5-1 to TRBJ1-6, with D maybe TRBD1 (5 bases). Germline CDR1 reads SGHRS; CDR2 reads YFSETQ. With 4 bases removed from V and 6 bases from J, the gap between germline ends came to 14 bases. The CDR3 is made up of 15 amino acids. The CDR3 nucleotides are TGCGCCAGCAGCCTGGGGCACCAGGCTAATTCACCCCTCCACTTT. It encodes CASSLGHQANSPLHF.